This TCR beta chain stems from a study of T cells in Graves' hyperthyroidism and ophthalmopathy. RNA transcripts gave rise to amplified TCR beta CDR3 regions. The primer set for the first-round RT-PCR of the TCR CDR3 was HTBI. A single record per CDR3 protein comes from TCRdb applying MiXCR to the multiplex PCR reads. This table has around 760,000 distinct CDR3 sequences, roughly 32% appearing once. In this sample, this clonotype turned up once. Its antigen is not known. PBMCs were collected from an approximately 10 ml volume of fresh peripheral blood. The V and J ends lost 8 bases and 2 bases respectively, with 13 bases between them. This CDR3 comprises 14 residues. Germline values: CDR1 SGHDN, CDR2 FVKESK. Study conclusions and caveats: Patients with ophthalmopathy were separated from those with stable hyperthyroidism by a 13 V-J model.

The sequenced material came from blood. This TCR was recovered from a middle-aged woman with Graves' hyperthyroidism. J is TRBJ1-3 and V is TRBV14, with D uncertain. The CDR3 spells CASSPESPGNTIYF. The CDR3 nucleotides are TGTGCCAGCTCACCGGAGAGCCCTGGAAACACCATATATTTT.